This TCR beta chain is from a study of T cell repertoires in cytomegalovirus infection. Study-level background: Public TCR beta signature analysis indicated the presence of both CMV infection and matching HLA type. General study findings and limits: Frequencies of public TCR beta families were cumulated, and this identified carriers of CMV plus the relevant HLA. HLA-C-restricted CMV clonotypes gave the most frequent clonotype in two of eight donors.

Using its own MiXCR run on the reads, TCRdb lists one record per CDR3 protein. The table has about 680,000 distinct CDR3 sequences, 20% to 25% seen once; the top ten hold 7% to 9%. The CDR3 contains 15 residues. Trimming took off 4 bases at V and 5 bases at J, with 18 bases between the two ends. Germline V lookup: CDR1 SEHNR, CDR2 FQNEAQ (reference sequence). Concerning this clonotype: Its antigen remains unidentified.

The sequence was collected from a human donor in good health (CMV status not recorded). Some clones in this sample may be carry-over from other donors' samples. Sequencing used CD8+ T cells from PBMCs. The chain uses TRBV7-9 and TRBJ2-7, with D tentatively TRBD1 (6 bases). In nucleotides, the CDR3 is TGTGCCAGCAGCTCGGACACAGGGTATCGGGACGAGCAGTACGTC. It specifies CASSSDTGYRDEQYV.